This T cell receptor (beta chain) was documented in a study of CD8 T cells in ankylosing spondylitis. Study-wide results and limits: A TCR beta motif made of under 10 highly homologous variants seemed typical of ankylosing spondylitis blood. Enrichment of disease-linked clones was reportedly significant in matched ankylosing spondylitis synovial fluid.

This clonotype was observed at least ten times. Antigen unknown. Each CDR3 protein is one row after TCRdb ran MiXCR on the 5' RACE reads. Of about 500,000 distinct CDR3 sequences listed, about 5.4% were seen once; the top ten hold 3% to 4%. The CDR3 loop spans 16 amino acids. With 0 bases removed from V and 0 bases from J, the gap between germline ends came to 11 bases. Germline V gene data show CDR1 as SQVTM and CDR2 as ANQGSEA. The specimen sequenced was blood, either unsorted or a sorted T cell fraction (not recorded which). This sequence originates from a male donor with ankylosing spondylitis. The chain joins TRBV29-1 to TRBJ2-2; D may correspond to TRBD1 or TRBD2 (5 bases each). CDR3 nucleotide sequence: TGCAGCGTTGAAGATCGGGGCTTAGCGAACACCGGGGAGCTGTTTTTT. This gives the protein CSVEDRGLANTGELFF.